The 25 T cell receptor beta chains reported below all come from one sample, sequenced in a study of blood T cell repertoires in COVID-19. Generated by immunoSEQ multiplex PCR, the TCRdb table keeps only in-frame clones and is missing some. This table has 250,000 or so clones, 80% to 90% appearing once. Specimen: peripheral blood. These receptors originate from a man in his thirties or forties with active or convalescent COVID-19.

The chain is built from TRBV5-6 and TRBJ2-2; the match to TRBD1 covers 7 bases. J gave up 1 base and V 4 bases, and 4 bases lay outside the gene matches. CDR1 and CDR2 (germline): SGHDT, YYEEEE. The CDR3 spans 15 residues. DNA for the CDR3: TGTGCCAGCAGCACGGACAGGTTGAACACCGGGGAGCTGTTTTTT. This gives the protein CASSTDRLNTGELFF.

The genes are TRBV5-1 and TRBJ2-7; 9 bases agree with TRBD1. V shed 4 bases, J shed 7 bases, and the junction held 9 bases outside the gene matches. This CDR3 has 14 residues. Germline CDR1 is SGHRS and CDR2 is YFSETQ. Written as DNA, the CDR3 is TGCGCCAGCAGCCCTGGGACAGGGCCAACGGAGCAGTACTTC. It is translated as CASSPGTGPTEQYF.

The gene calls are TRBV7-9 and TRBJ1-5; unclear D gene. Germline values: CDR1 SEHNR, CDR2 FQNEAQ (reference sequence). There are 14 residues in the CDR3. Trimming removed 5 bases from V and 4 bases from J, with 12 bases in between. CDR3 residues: CASSPLPGNQPQHF. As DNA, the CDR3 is TGTGCCAGCAGCCCCCTTCCGGGGAATCAGCCCCAGCATTTT.

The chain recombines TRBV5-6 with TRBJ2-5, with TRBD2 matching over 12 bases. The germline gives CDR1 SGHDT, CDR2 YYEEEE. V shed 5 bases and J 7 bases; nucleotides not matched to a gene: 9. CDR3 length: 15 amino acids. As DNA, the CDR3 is TGTGCCAGCAGAGGGACTAGCGGGCCCCAGGGGACCCAGTACTTC. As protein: CASRGTSGPQGTQYF.

CDR3: CASRSYRDGAFF. Written as DNA, the CDR3 is TGTGCCAGTAGGAGTTACAGGGATGGAGCTTTCTTT. V is TRBV19 and J is TRBJ1-1, with D possibly TRBD1 on 6 matching bases. The CDR3 runs to 12 residues. Trimming removed 6 bases from V and 10 bases from J, with 15 bases in between. Germline CDR1 LNHDA, CDR2 SQIVND (reference sequence).

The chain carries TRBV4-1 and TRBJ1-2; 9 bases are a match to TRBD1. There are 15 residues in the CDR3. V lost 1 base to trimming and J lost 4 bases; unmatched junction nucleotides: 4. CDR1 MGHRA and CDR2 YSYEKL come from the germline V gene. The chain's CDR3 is CASSQVRDRVYGYTF. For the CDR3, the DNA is TGCGCCAGCAGCCAAGTCCGGGACAGGGTCTATGGCTACACCTTC.

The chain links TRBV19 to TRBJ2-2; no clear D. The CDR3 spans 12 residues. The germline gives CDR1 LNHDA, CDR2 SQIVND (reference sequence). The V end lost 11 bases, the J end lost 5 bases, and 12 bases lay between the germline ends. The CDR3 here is CASKRGTGELFF. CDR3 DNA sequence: TGTGCCTCGAAAAGAGGTACCGGGGAGCTGTTTTTT.

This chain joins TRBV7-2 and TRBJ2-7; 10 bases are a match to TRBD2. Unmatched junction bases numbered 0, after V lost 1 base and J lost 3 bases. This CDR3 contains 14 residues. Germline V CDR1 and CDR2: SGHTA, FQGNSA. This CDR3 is CASSLGLAGYEQYF. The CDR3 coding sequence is TGTGCCAGCAGCTTAGGACTAGCGGGCTACGAGCAGTACTTC.

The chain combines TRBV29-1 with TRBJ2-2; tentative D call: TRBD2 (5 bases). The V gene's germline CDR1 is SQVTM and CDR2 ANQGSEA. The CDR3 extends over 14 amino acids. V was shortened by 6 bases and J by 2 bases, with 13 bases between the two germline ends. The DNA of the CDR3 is TGCAGCGTGGGAGTGGCTAGCAACACCGGGGAGCTGTTTTTT. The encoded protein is CSVGVASNTGELFF.

DNA of the CDR3: TGCGCCACCTCTACCGGGGGTTTCTCTGGAAACACCATATATTTT. Its protein is CATSTGGFSGNTIYF. The chain uses TRBV10-1 and TRBJ1-3; a weak D match, TRBD1 (5 bases). This CDR3 has 15 amino acids. CDR1 and CDR2 (germline): WNHNN, SYGVQD (reference sequence). V shed 10 bases and J shed 0 bases, with 16 bases lying between them.

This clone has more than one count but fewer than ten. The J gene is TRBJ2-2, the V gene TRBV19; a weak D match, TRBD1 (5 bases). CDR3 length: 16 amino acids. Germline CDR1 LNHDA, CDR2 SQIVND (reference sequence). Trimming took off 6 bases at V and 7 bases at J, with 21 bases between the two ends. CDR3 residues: CASSPQGMADGGELFF. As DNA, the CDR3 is TGTGCCAGTAGCCCCCAGGGCATGGCGGACGGCGGGGAGCTGTTTTTT. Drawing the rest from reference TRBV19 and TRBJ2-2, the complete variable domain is DGGITQSPKYLFRKEGQNVTLSCEQNLNHDAMYWYRQDPGQGLRLIYYSQIVNDFQKGDIAEGYSVSREKKESFPLTVTSAQKNPTAFYLCASSPQGMADGGELFFGEGSRLTVL.

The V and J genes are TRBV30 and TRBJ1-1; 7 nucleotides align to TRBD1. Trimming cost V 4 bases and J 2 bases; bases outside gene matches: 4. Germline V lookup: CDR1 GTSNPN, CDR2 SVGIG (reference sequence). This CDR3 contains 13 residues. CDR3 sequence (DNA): TGTGCCTGGACCCGGGACAGAAACACTGAAGCTTTCTTT. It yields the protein CAWTRDRNTEAFF.

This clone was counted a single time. CDR3 nucleotides: TGTGCCAGTAGTGCGGGTAATGAGCAGTTCTTC. This codes for CASSAGNEQFF. The chain is built from TRBV19 and TRBJ2-1; a possible D gene is TRBD2 (5 bases). Germline lookup yields CDR1 LNHDA and CDR2 SQIVND (reference sequence). V lost 5 bases to trimming and J lost 7 bases, with 6 bases between them. This CDR3 contains 11 residues.

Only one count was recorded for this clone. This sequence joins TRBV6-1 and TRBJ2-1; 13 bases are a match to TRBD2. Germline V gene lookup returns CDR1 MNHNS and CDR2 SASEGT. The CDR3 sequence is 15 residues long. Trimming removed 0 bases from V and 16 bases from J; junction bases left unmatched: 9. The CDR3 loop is CASSEALGLAGVHFF. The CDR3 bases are TGTGCCAGCAGTGAAGCGCTTGGACTAGCGGGGGTTCATTTCTTC.

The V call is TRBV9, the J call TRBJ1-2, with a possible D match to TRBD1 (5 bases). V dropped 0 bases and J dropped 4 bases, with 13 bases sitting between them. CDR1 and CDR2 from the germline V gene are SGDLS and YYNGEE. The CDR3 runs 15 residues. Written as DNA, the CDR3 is TGTGCCAGCAGCGTAGAAAGGGGAAGTACCTATGGCTACACCTTC. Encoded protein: CASSVERGSTYGYTF.

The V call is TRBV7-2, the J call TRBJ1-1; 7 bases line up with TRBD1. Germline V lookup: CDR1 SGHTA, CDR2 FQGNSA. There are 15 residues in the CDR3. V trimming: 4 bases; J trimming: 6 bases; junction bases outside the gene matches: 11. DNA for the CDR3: TGTGCCAGCAGCTCCCGACAGGGATGGTACGCTGAAGCTTTCTTT. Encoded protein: CASSSRQGWYAEAFF.

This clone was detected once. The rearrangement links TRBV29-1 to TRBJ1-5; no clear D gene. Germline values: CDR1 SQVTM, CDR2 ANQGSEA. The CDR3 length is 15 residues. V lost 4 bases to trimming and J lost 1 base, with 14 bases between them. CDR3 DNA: TGCAGCGTTGGAGAGGCACTAGGGAGCAATCAGCCCCAGCATTTT. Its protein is CSVGEALGSNQPQHF.

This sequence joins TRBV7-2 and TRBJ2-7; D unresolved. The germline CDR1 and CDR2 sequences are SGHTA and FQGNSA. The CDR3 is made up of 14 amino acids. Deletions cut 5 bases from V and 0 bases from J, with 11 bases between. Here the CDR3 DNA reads TGTGCCAGCAGCCTGAGGCCAAACTCCTACGAGCAGTACTTC. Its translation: CASSLRPNSYEQYF. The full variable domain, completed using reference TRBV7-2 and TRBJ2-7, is GAGVSQSPSNKVTEKGKDVELRCDPISGHTALYWYRQSLGQGLEFLIYFQGNSAPDKSGLPSDRFSAERTGGSVSTLTIQRTQQEDSAVYLCASSLRPNSYEQYFGPGTRLTVT.

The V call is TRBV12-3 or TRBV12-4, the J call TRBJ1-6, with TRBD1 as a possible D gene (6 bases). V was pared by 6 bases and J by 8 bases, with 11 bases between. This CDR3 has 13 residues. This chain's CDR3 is CASSQQGDSPLHF. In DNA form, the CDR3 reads TGTGCCAGCAGCCAACAGGGAGATTCACCCCTCCACTTT.

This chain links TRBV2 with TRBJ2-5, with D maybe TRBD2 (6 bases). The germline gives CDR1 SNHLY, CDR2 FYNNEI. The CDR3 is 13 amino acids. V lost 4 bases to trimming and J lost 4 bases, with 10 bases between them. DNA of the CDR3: TGTGCCAGCAGTGTCACTAGCCCAGAGACCCAGTACTTC. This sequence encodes CASSVTSPETQYF.

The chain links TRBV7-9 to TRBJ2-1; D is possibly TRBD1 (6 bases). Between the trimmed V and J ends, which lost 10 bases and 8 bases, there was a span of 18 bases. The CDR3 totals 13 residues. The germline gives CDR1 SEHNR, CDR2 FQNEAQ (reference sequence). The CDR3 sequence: CATSPGVIDEQFF. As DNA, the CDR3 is TGTGCCACCTCACCAGGGGTAATCGATGAGCAGTTCTTC. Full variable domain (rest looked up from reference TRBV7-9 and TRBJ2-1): DTGVSQNPRHKITKRGQNVTFRCDPISEHNRLYWYRQTLGQGPEFLTYFQNEAQLEKSRLLSDRFSAERPKGSFSTLEIQRTEQGDSAMYLCATSPGVIDEQFFGPGTRLTVL.

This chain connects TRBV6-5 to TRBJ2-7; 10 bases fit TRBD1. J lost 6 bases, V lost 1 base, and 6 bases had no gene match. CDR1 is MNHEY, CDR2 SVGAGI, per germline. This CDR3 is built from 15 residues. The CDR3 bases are TGTGCCAGCAGTTACTTGGGGACAGGGGAACGCGAGCAGTACTTC. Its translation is CASSYLGTGEREQYF.

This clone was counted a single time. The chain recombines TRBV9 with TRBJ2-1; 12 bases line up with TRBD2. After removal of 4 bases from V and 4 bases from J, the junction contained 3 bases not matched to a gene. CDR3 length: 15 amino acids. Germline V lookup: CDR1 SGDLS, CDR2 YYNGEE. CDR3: CASSSTSGGYNEQFF. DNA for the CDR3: TGTGCCAGCAGCTCGACTAGCGGGGGATACAATGAGCAGTTCTTC. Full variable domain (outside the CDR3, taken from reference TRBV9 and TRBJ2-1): DSGVTQTPKHLITATGQRVTLRCSPRSGDLSVYWYQQSLDQGLQFLIQYYNGEERAKGNILERFSAQQFPDLHSELNLSSLELGDSALYFCASSSTSGGYNEQFFGPGTRLTVL.

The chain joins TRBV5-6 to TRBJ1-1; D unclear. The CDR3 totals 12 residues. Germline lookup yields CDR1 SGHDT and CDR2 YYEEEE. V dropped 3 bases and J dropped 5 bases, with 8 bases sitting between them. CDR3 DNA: TGTGCCAGCAGCTCTGGTCGGACTGAAGCTTTCTTT. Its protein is CASSSGRTEAFF.

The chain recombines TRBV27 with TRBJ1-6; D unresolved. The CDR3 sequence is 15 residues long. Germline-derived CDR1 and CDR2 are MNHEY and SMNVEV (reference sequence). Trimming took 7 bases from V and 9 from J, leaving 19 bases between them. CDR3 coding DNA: TGTGCCAGCAAAAACCTGAGTTCCCTTTTTTCACCCCTCCACTTT. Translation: CASKNLSSLFSPLHF.